This is a list of T cell receptor beta chains from one sample in a study of blood T cell repertoires in COVID-19. Measured with immunoSEQ multiplex PCR; TCRdb has only the in-frame clones, and not every one. The table includes 40,000 to 45,000 clones, approximately 87% detected once. Material for sequencing was peripheral blood. These receptors came from a man aged 35-49 years with COVID-19, enrolled during active disease. Both conserved end residues are trimmed from each CDR3. Size values are once, few and many counts, or a class for expanded clones, and some rows have none.

j_call clone_size v_call cdr3_aa
TRBJ2-2 NA TRBV28 ASSSRTGNTGELF
TRBJ2-5 NA TRBV6-6 ASSSEATQY
TRBJ1-2 NA TRBV2 ASSGDSPFFYGYT
TRBJ1-5 NA TRBV2 ASSARQGYQPQH
TRBJ2-1 NA TRBV2 ASSVGSHNEQF
TRBJ2-1 NA TRBV7-8 ASSPLAGGLYEQF
TRBJ1-3 once TRBV7-9 ASSLEGAVGNTIY
TRBJ2-3 NA TRBV5-1 ASSLALALTDTQY
TRBJ2-3 NA TRBV2 ASRYRTSGTDTQY
TRBJ1-1 NA TRBV18 ASSPLRGVAEAF
TRBJ2-5 NA TRBV19 ASSMNQAGGTQY
TRBJ1-2 medium-sized TRBV5-4 ASSFPRTGGYGYT
TRBJ1-6 NA TRBV2 ASSENSRGYNSPLH
TRBJ1-2 NA TRBV7-9 ASSLRQGASYGYT
TRBJ1-2 NA TRBV28 ASRIEGHLGYT
TRBJ1-3 few TRBV2 ASREQGPISGNTIY
TRBJ2-5 NA TRBV14 ASSPGEWREVMETQY
TRBJ2-6 NA TRBV18 ASSQDVRDLNVLT
TRBJ2-6 medium-sized TRBV9 ASSEWGDGANVLT
TRBJ2-6 NA TRBV6-1 ASSVIQGAGSGANVLT
TRBJ1-5 NA TRBV19 ASSIGVGAAH
TRBJ2-3 NA TRBV19 ASSISLTSGYSDTQY
TRBJ2-1 NA TRBV19 ASSMGTGQGGYYNEQF
TRBJ2-5 NA TRBV18 ASSHGQFQETQY
TRBJ1-2 few TRBV30 AWSARGFYGYT
TRBJ2-1 NA TRBV7-2 ASSARTSGYNEQF
TRBJ2-2 NA TRBV6-6 ASSYRQNTGELF
TRBJ1-4 once TRBV3-1/TRBV3-2 ASSRGRSDEKLF
TRBJ2-7 NA TRBV11-2 ASRGRGSYEQY
TRBJ1-1 NA TRBV6-6 ASNRAFPIEAF
TRBJ1-2 NA TRBV19 ASSIGPGGGDGYT
TRBJ1-4 few TRBV5-1 ASSPGQGTATNEKLF
TRBJ1-5 NA TRBV19 ASSMGQTNQPQH
TRBJ2-3 NA TRBV27 ASSLWGGTGGTDTQY
TRBJ1-1 NA TRBV24-1 ATSDSDRFSEAF
TRBJ2-3 NA TRBV18 ASRPGLAGRTDTQY
TRBJ1-2 few TRBV10-3 AISDPGTLDYYGYT
TRBJ2-7 NA TRBV5-1 ASSLRQGSYEQY
TRBJ1-2 NA TRBV2 ASSESPRDSRYT
TRBJ1-5 NA TRBV7-8 ASSLATHRVTGLGNQPQH
TRBJ2-5 NA TRBV7-9 ASSLNSGMETQY
TRBJ2-7 NA TRBV15 ATSSLRAGEQY
TRBJ2-5 NA TRBV11-3 ASSQTGTQGQETQY
TRBJ1-4 NA TRBV5-6 ASSSDRAGEKLF
TRBJ2-1 NA TRBV6-6 ASSATQGAYNEQF
TRBJ1-5 few TRBV3-1/TRBV3-2 ASSQDRISQPQH
TRBJ2-7 once TRBV7-9 ASAGAALAF
TRBJ1-6 NA TRBV28 AWRDGNSPLH
TRBJ1-1 NA TRBV7-3 ASSPIQGLGTEAF
TRBJ1-1 NA TRBV7-2 ASSLDRNTEAF
TRBJ2-2 NA TRBV11-3 ASTEVAANTGELF
TRBJ1-2 NA TRBV20-1 SAWRGGYT